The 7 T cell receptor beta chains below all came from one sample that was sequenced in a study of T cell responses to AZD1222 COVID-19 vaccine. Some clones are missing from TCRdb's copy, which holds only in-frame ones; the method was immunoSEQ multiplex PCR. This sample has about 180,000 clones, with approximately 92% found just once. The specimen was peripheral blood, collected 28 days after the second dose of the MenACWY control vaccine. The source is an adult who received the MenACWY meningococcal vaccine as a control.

Here the CDR3 reads CASSLGQGAYQPQHF. DNA of the CDR3: TGTGCCAGCAGCTTGGGACAGGGAGCCTATCAGCCCCAGCATTTT. V and J are TRBV7-8 and TRBJ1-5, with 9 bases identical to TRBD1. CDR3 length equals 15 residues. Losses at the gene ends were 3 bases for V and 5 bases for J; bases not matched to a gene: 5. Germline CDR1 reads SGHVS; CDR2 reads FQNEAQ. The whole variable domain, remainder taken from reference TRBV7-8 and TRBJ1-5, is GAGVSQSPRYKVAKRGQDVALRCDPISGHVSLFWYQQALGQGPEFLTYFQNEAQLDKSGLPSDRFFAERPEGSVSTLKIQRTQQEDSAVYLCASSLGQGAYQPQHFGDGTRLSIL.

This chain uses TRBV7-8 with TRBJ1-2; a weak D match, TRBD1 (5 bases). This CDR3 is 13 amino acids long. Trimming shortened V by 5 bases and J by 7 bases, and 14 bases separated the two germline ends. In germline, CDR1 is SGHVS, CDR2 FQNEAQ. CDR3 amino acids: CASSRDSIFGYTF. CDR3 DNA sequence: TGTGCCAGCAGCCGCGACAGCATCTTTGGCTACACCTTC.

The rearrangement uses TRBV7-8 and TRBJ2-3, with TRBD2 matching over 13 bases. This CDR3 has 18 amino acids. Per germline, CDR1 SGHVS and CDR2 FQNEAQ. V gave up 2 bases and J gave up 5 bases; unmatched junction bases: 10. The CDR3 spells CASSLSVLLAGGQDTQYF. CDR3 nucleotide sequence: TGTGCCAGCAGCTTATCTGTCCTACTAGCGGGGGGGCAAGATACGCAGTATTTT.

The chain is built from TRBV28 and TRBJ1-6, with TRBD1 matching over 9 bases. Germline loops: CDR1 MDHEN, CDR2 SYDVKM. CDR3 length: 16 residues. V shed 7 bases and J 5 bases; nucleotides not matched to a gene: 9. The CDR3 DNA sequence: TGTGCCAGCAATCTCCAGGGACAGGGAGATAATTCACCCCTCCACTTT. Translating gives CASNLQGQGDNSPLHF.

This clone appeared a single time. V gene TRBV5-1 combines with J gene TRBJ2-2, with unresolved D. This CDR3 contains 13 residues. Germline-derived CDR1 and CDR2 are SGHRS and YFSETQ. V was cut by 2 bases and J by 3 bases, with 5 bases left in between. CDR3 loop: CASSFTDTGELFF. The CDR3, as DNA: TGCGCCAGCAGCTTCACCGACACCGGGGAGCTGTTTTTT.

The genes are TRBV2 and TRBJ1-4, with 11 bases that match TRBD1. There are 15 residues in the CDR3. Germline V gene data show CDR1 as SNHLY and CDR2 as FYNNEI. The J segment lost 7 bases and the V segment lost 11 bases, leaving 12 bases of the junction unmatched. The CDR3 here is CAGGPFGTGGEKLFF. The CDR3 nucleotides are TGTGCCGGCGGCCCCTTCGGGACAGGGGGTGAAAAACTGTTTTTT.

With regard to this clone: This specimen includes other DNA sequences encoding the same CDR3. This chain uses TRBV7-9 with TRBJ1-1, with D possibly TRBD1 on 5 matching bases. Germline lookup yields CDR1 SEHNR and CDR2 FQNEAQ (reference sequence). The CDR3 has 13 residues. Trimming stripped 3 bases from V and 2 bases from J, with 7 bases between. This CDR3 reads CASSLTANTEAFF. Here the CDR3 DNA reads TGTGCCAGCAGCTTGACAGCCAACACTGAAGCTTTCTTT. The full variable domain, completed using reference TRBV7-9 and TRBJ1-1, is DTGVSQNPRHKITKRGQNVTFRCDPISEHNRLYWYRQTLGQGPEFLTYFQNEAQLEKSRLLSDRFSAERPKGSFSTLEIQRTEQGDSAMYLCASSLTANTEAFFGQGTRLTVV.